The 32 T cell receptor beta chains reported below all come from one sample, sequenced in a study of T cell repertoires in cytomegalovirus infection. In TCRdb, the reads were re-called with MiXCR into one record per CDR3 protein. The sample lists about 700,000 distinct CDR3 sequences; about 33% were seen once. No antigens are known for them. Sample: cultured PBMCs, taken from culture after CMV antigen stimulation. Source of these receptors: a human donor in good health (CMV status not recorded). Some clones in this sample may be carry-over from other donors' samples.

The rearrangement joins TRBV20-1 to TRBJ2-5, with D tentatively TRBD1 or TRBD2 (5 bases each). The germline V and J ends were trimmed by 0 bases and 4 bases, with 15 bases remaining between them. The germline V gene encodes CDR1 DFQATT and CDR2 SNEGSKA (reference sequence). The CDR3 has 15 residues. The DNA of the CDR3 is TGCAGTGCTAGAGATAATCGGCTGGGGACAGAGACCCAGTACTTC. This translates into CSARDNRLGTETQYF.

J is TRBJ1-5 and V is TRBV20-1; D not resolved. The CDR3 covers 13 residues. CDR1 and CDR2 (germline): DFQATT, SNEGSKA (reference sequence). Between the trimmed V and J ends, which lost 3 bases and 0 bases, there was a span of 6 bases. This chain's CDR3 is CSASPHSNQPQHF. The CDR3 DNA reads as TGCAGTGCTAGCCCCCATAGCAATCAGCCCCAGCATTTT.

The chain uses TRBV20-1 and TRBJ1-3; D is perhaps TRBD1 (6 bases). CDR1 is DFQATT and CDR2 is SNEGSKA in the germline V gene (reference sequence). The CDR3 has 15 amino acids. Trimming pared 0 bases from V and 2 bases from J, leaving 11 bases between. CDR3 bases: TGCAGTGCTAGAGATGGAGGGGGAACTGGAAACACCATATATTTT. Translation gives CSARDGGGTGNTIYF.

V and J are TRBV7-6 and TRBJ2-7; the D call may be TRBD1 or TRBD2 (5 bases each). The CDR3 extends over 13 amino acids. Germline V CDR1 and CDR2: SGHVS, FNYEAQ. V dropped 5 bases and J dropped 3 bases, with 11 bases sitting between them. CDR3 in amino acids: CASSRDGNYEQYF. The CDR3, as DNA: TGTGCCAGCAGCCGGGACGGAAACTACGAGCAGTACTTC.

The J gene is TRBJ2-2, the V gene TRBV12-3 or TRBV12-4, with TRBD2 matching 8 bases. The CDR3 has 16 residues. V gave up 3 bases and J gave up 1 base; unmatched junction bases: 4. Here the CDR3 DNA reads TGTGCCAGCAGTTTTGAGACTAGCGTGAACACCGGGGAGCTGTTTTTT. Residues: CASSFETSVNTGELFF.

The V call is TRBV5-6, the J call TRBJ1-4, with TRBD1 matching 10 bases. The germline CDR1 and CDR2 sequences are SGHDT and YYEEEE. V lost 2 bases to trimming and J lost 0 bases; unmatched junction nucleotides: 4. This CDR3 is built from 17 residues. The DNA for the CDR3 is TGTGCCAGCAGCTTCGGGACAGGGGCCGCAACTAATGAAAAACTGTTTTTT. Translating gives CASSFGTGAATNEKLFF.

The genes are TRBV19 and TRBJ1-1, with a possible D match to TRBD1 (5 bases). The CDR3 covers 16 residues. The V gene's germline CDR1 is LNHDA and CDR2 SQIVND (reference sequence). Trimming stripped 9 bases from V and 0 bases from J, with 20 bases between. The DNA for the CDR3 is TGTGCCAGCAACATGGCCTGGGGCAGCTTGAACACTGAAGCTTTCTTT. Its protein is CASNMAWGSLNTEAFF.

The CDR3 DNA is TGTGCCAGCAGTTACTCGAAGTCGGGAGGACAGGCCCTTTCACCCTTCTTT. This sequence encodes CASSYSKSGGQALSPFF. V gene TRBV6-2 or TRBV6-3 combines with J gene TRBJ1-1; 7 bases match TRBD1. Looked up from germline, CDR1 is MNHEY and CDR2 is SVGEGT. This CDR3 has 17 residues. Trimming removed 0 bases from V and 14 bases from J; junction bases left unmatched: 21.

This clonotype was counted at least ten times. The chain couples TRBV7-2 to TRBJ1-2, with D perhaps TRBD1 (6 bases). The CDR3 sequence is 15 residues long. The ends were cut back, 5 bases at V and 6 bases at J, with 19 bases in the middle. CDR1 is SGHTA and CDR2 is FQGNSA in the germline V gene. As DNA, the CDR3 is TGTGCCAGCAGCCTCGGGACACAAGGAGGGGATGGCTACACCTTC. It specifies CASSLGTQGGDGYTF.

This clonotype was counted many times. The V gene is TRBV11-2, the J gene TRBJ2-5; D uncertain. Trimming took off 9 bases at V and 7 bases at J, with 12 bases between the two ends. Per the germline V gene, CDR1 is SGHAT and CDR2 is FQNNGV. This CDR3 spans 11 amino acids. The CDR3 here is CASLTVGTQYF. The CDR3 DNA reads as TGTGCCAGTCTTACCGTGGGGACCCAGTACTTC.

J is TRBJ1-2 and V is TRBV7-4; maybe TRBD1 (5 bases). Trimming shortened V by 3 bases and J by 4 bases, and 12 bases separated the two germline ends. The germline CDR1 and CDR2 sequences are SGHVT and SQSDAQ. This CDR3 region has 14 residues. The CDR3 DNA follows: TGTGCCAGCAGCTTCCAGGGTATTGGCTATGGCTACACCTTC. The encoded protein is CASSFQGIGYGYTF.

The chain combines TRBV15 with TRBJ1-5, with TRBD1 identical over 9 bases. CDR1 and CDR2 (germline): LNHNV, YYDKDF (reference sequence). After removal of 1 base from V and 0 bases from J, the junction contained 7 bases not matched to a gene. There are 18 residues in the CDR3. CDR3 region: CATSRGARDRDSNQPQHF. Here the CDR3 DNA reads TGTGCCACCAGCAGAGGGGCGCGGGACAGGGATAGCAATCAGCCCCAGCATTTT.

This clonotype has a handful of counts. The chain recombines TRBV7-6 with TRBJ1-1, with D possibly TRBD1 on 5 matching bases. V lost 3 bases to trimming and J lost 4 bases, with 9 bases between them. The CDR3 loop spans 13 amino acids. Germline values: CDR1 SGHVS, CDR2 FNYEAQ. For the CDR3, the DNA is TGTGCCAGCAGCTTGGGACTAAGCACTGAAGCTTTCTTT. This codes for CASSLGLSTEAFF. Looking up the rest from reference TRBV7-6 and TRBJ1-1 gives the full variable domain: GAGVSQSPRYKVTKRGQDVALRCDPISGHVSLYWYRQALGQGPEFLTYFNYEAQQDKSGLPNDRFSAERPEGSISTLTIQRTEQRDSAMYRCASSLGLSTEAFFGQGTRLTVV.

The chain is built from TRBV7-9 and TRBJ1-2; D is unclear. The CDR3 covers 15 residues. Trimming took off 7 bases at V and 5 bases at J, with 20 bases between the two ends. Germline-derived CDR1 and CDR2 are SEHNR and FQNEAQ (reference sequence). The CDR3 loop is CASIPPPPASYGYTF. The CDR3 DNA follows: TGTGCCAGCATCCCTCCCCCGCCAGCTTCTTATGGCTACACCTTC.

This CDR3 is CAISDSGDGYTF. CDR3 nucleotides: TGTGCCATCAGTGATTCAGGGGATGGCTACACCTTC. The chain uses TRBV10-3 and TRBJ1-2, with D perhaps TRBD1 (6 bases). CDR1 and CDR2 from the germline V gene are ENHRY and SYGVKD. The CDR3 contains 12 residues. Trimming took 3 bases from V and 6 from J, leaving 8 bases between them.

The chain joins TRBV11-3 to TRBJ2-2, with 7 bases matching TRBD2. The CDR3 loop spans 14 amino acids. Looked up from germline, CDR1 is SGHNT and CDR2 is YENEEA. The J segment lost 4 bases and the V segment lost 5 bases, leaving 4 bases of the junction unmatched. Written as DNA, the CDR3 is TGTGCCAGCAGCCGACTAGCCGGCACCGGGGAGCTGTTTTTT. Amino acid sequence: CASSRLAGTGELFF.

This clonotype was seen ten or more times. The DNA for the CDR3 is TGTGCCAGCAGCTTATACACAGTCGAGTCTGGTTCACCCCTCCACTTT. The encoded protein is CASSLYTVESGSPLHF. This chain uses TRBV7-2 with TRBJ1-6, with D unclear. The CDR3 totals 16 residues. V lost 2 bases and J lost 9, with 17 bases in between. In germline, CDR1 is SGHTA, CDR2 FQGNSA.

This sequence joins TRBV7-9 and TRBJ2-3; tentative D call: TRBD2 (6 bases). This CDR3 is built from 15 residues. Trimming took 4 bases from V and 11 from J, leaving 22 bases between them. CDR1 is SEHNR and CDR2 is FQNEAQ in the germline V gene (reference sequence). The CDR3 spells CASSSRTTPREVQYF. The CDR3 DNA reads as TGTGCCAGCAGCTCCCGGACTACCCCACGGGAAGTGCAGTATTTT.

The chain links TRBV12-3 or TRBV12-4 to TRBJ1-4; TRBD1 agrees at 9 bases. CDR3 length equals 16 residues. V was clipped by 6 bases and J by 10 bases; unmatched bases: 15. CDR3 residues: CASSPATGQGEGKLFF. The CDR3 DNA is TGTGCCAGCAGCCCCGCGACGGGACAGGGAGAGGGAAAACTGTTTTTT.

The V gene is TRBV6-8, the J gene TRBJ2-7; D is perhaps TRBD2 (5 bases). Trimming removed 11 bases from V and 9 bases from J, with 20 bases in between. In germline, CDR1 is MNHGY, CDR2 SAAAGT. The length of the CDR3 is 12 residues. This CDR3 is CAVKAAYAVQYF. Here the CDR3 DNA reads TGTGCCGTGAAAGCGGCCTACGCGGTGCAGTACTTC.

This clonotype was recorded at least ten times. The chain is built from TRBV7-2 and TRBJ2-7, with 9 nucleotides matching TRBD2. This CDR3 has 14 residues. From germline, CDR1 is SGHTA and CDR2 FQGNSA. Trimming took 3 bases from V and 3 from J; bases not matched to a gene: 3. In DNA form, the CDR3 reads TGTGCCAGCAGCTTGACTAGCGGAGACTACGAGCAGTACTTC. This encodes CASSLTSGDYEQYF.

The V and J genes are TRBV7-8 and TRBJ2-5; TRBD2 might be the D (6 bases). V lost 1 base and J lost 3, with 12 bases in between. Germline lookup yields CDR1 SGHVS and CDR2 FQNEAQ. The CDR3 is 15 residues long. The CDR3 protein is CASSLEIWGEETQYF. The CDR3 coding sequence is TGTGCCAGCAGCTTAGAGATCTGGGGGGAAGAGACCCAGTACTTC. Looking up the rest from reference TRBV7-8 and TRBJ2-5 gives the full variable domain: GAGVSQSPRYKVAKRGQDVALRCDPISGHVSLFWYQQALGQGPEFLTYFQNEAQLDKSGLPSDRFFAERPEGSVSTLKIQRTQQEDSAVYLCASSLEIWGEETQYFGPGTRLLVL.

This clonotype has ten or more counts. The chain joins TRBV7-8 to TRBJ2-3, with 9 bases aligning to TRBD2. The CDR3 length is 15 residues. Germline lookup yields CDR1 SGHVS and CDR2 FQNEAQ. Trimming took 4 bases from V and 1 from J; bases not matched to a gene: 3. The CDR3 loop is CASSSPSGGTDTQYF. In DNA form, the CDR3 reads TGTGCCAGCAGCTCGCCTAGCGGGGGCACAGATACGCAGTATTTT.

The chain employs TRBV7-2 and TRBJ2-3; TRBD1 is a possible D gene (6 bases). The CDR3 runs to 13 residues. Germline assignment: CDR1 SGHTA and CDR2 FQGNSA. Trimming removed 5 bases from V and 2 bases from J, with 8 bases in between. The CDR3 sequence is CASSRQDTDTQYF. In DNA, the CDR3 is TGTGCCAGCAGCCGACAGGACACAGATACGCAGTATTTT.

This clonotype appeared a few times. The rearrangement uses TRBV12-3 or TRBV12-4 and TRBJ2-5; D perhaps matches TRBD2 (5 bases). V lost 3 bases and J 5 bases, leaving 13 bases between the germline ends. The CDR3 is made up of 14 amino acids. The CDR3 is CASSFRSGYETQYF. In DNA, the CDR3 is TGTGCCAGCAGTTTTAGGTCGGGGTACGAGACCCAGTACTTC.

V gene TRBV7-4 combines with J gene TRBJ2-1, with 14 nucleotides matching TRBD2. Germline lookup yields CDR1 SGHVT and CDR2 SQSDAQ. This CDR3 region has 16 residues. With V trimmed by 4 bases and J by 9 bases, 8 bases remained unmatched. The CDR3: CASSSSLGLAGVEQFF. The CDR3 nucleotides read TGTGCCAGCAGCTCAAGTCTGGGACTAGCGGGAGTTGAGCAGTTCTTC.

The sample holds a few counts of this clonotype. The chain couples TRBV7-2 to TRBJ2-1, with 7 bases lining up with TRBD2. This CDR3 region has 14 residues. The germline CDR1 and CDR2 sequences are SGHTA and FQGNSA. V lost 4 bases to trimming and J lost 6 bases; unmatched junction nucleotides: 6. CDR3 coding DNA: TGTGCCAGCAGCTCCCTGACTAGCACCAATGAGCAGTTCTTC. Protein sequence: CASSSLTSTNEQFF.

The chain carries TRBV6-1 and TRBJ2-3; tentative D call: TRBD1 (6 bases). Germline loops: CDR1 MNHNS, CDR2 SASEGT. The V end lost 4 bases, the J end lost 7 bases, and 6 bases lay between the germline ends. This CDR3 region has 11 residues. Here the CDR3 reads CASSGDNTQYF. In DNA, the CDR3 is TGTGCCAGCAGTGGGGACAATACGCAGTATTTT.

Turning to this clonotype: A junction boundary mismatches the germline segment, possibly from a read error. J is TRBJ1-2 and V is TRBV7-6, with D maybe TRBD1 (5 bases). From germline, CDR1 is SGHVS and CDR2 FNYEAQ. CDR3 size: 13 residues. The CDR3 coding sequence is TGTGTCAGCAGCGCACTCAGGGTGAATGGCTACACCTTC. It yields the protein CVSSALRVNGYTF. Together with reference TRBV7-6 and TRBJ1-2, the CDR3 gives the full variable domain: GAGVSQSPRYKVTKRGQDVALRCDPISGHVSLYWYRQALGQGPEFLTYFNYEAQQDKSGLPNDRFSAERPEGSISTLTIQRTEQRDSAMYRCVSSALRVNGYTFGSGTRLTVV.

This clonotype was observed a few times. The J gene is TRBJ2-1, the V gene TRBV2; 10 nucleotides agree with TRBD2. This CDR3 is 15 amino acids long. The trim removed 3 bases at V and 7 bases at J, leaving 6 bases unmatched. The germline V gene encodes CDR1 SNHLY and CDR2 FYNNEI. The CDR3 is CASSDPAGGPNEQFF. The CDR3, as DNA: TGTGCCAGCAGTGACCCAGCGGGAGGGCCAAATGAGCAGTTCTTC.

The chain recombines TRBV2 with TRBJ2-3; a weak D match, TRBD1 (5 bases). V dropped 7 bases and J dropped 4 bases, with 12 bases sitting between them. Germline CDR1 is SNHLY and CDR2 is FYNNEI. The CDR3 spans 13 residues. The CDR3 bases are TGTGCCAGCACTGTAATAGGGGCAGATACGCAGTATTTT. This codes for CASTVIGADTQYF.

This clonotype was seen just once. The conserved final phenylalanine or tryptophan is absent from the CDR3, which likely points to a read error. The V gene is TRBV19, the J gene TRBJ1-2; the D gene is possibly TRBD1 (6 bases). This CDR3 is 15 amino acids long. Trimming took off 6 bases at V and 1 base at J, with 15 bases between the two ends. Per the germline V gene, CDR1 is LNHDA and CDR2 is SQIVND (reference sequence). The CDR3 nucleotides are TGTGCCAGTAGCCGCGGGGGGCGACTTAACTATGGCTACACCCTC. This encodes CASSRGGRLNYGYTL.